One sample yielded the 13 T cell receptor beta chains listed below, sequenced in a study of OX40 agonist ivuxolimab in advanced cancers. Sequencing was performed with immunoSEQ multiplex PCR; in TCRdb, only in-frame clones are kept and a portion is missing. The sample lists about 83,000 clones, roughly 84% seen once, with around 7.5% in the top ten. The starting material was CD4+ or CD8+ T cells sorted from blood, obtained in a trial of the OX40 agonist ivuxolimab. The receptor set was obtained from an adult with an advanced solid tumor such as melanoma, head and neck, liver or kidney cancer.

The CDR3 nucleotides are TGTGCCAGCAGCTTTAGTGGCAGGGCTCGATCTGGAAACACCATATATTTT. Amino acid sequence: CASSFSGRARSGNTIYF. V and J are TRBV5-5 and TRBJ1-3; D possibly corresponds to TRBD1 (5 bases). The germline CDR1 and CDR2 sequences are SGHKS and YYEKEE (reference sequence). The CDR3 loop spans 17 amino acids. Trimming left V 2 bases short and J 1 base short, with 16 bases between. Looking up the rest from reference TRBV5-5 and TRBJ1-3 gives the full variable domain: DAGVTQSPTHLIKTRGQQVTLRCSPISGHKSVSWYQQVLGQGPQFIFQYYEKEERGRGNFPDRFSARQFPNYSSELNVNALLLGDSALYLCASSFSGRARSGNTIYFGEGSWLTVV.

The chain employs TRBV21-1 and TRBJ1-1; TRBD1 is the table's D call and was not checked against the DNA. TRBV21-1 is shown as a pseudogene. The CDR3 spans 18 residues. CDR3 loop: CASRDMTGPFVMNTEAFF. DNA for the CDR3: TGTGCCAGCAGGGATATGACAGGGCCTTTTGTCATGAACACTGAAGCTTTCTTT.

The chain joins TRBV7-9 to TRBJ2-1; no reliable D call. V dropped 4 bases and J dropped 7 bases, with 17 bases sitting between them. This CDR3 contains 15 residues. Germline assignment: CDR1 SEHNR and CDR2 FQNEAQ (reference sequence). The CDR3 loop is CASSSSGSRGNEQFF. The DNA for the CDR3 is TGTGCCAGCAGCTCCTCGGGCTCCCGAGGTAATGAGCAGTTCTTC.

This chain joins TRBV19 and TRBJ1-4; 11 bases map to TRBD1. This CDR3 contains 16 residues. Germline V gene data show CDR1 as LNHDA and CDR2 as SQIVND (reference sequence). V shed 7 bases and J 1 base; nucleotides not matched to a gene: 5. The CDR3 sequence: CASTRTGGGTNEKLFF. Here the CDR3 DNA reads TGTGCCAGTACCAGGACAGGGGGCGGAACTAATGAAAAACTGTTTTTT.

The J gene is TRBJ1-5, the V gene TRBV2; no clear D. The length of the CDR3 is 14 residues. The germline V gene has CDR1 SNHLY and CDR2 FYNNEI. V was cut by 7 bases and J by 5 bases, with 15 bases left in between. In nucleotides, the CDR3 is TGTGCCAGCACCTCGAGGAGCTATGATCAGCCCCAGCATTTT. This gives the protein CASTSRSYDQPQHF.

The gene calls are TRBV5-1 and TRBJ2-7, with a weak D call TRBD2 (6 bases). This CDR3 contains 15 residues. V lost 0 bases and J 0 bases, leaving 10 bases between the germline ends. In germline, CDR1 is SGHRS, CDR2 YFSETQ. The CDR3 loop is CASSLVAGSSYEQYF. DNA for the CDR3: TGCGCCAGCAGCTTGGTCGCGGGGAGCTCCTACGAGCAGTACTTC.

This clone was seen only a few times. This CDR3 is CASSPNRDRGYTF. The CDR3 DNA reads TGTGCCAGCAGTCCCAACAGGGACAGGGGCTACACCTTC. The rearrangement links TRBV27 to TRBJ1-2; TRBD1 aligns across 8 bases. The germline V gene has CDR1 MNHEY and CDR2 SMNVEV (reference sequence). Trimming removed 5 bases from V and 8 bases from J; junction bases left unmatched: 7. The CDR3 length is 13 residues.

The CDR3 loop is CASTRERSTGELFF. CDR3 nucleotide sequence: TGTGCCAGTACCCGGGAGAGAAGCACCGGGGAGCTGTTTTTT. The chain couples TRBV19 to TRBJ2-2; the D gene is possibly TRBD2 (6 bases). The CDR3 totals 14 residues. Germline assignment: CDR1 LNHDA and CDR2 SQIVND (reference sequence). V was clipped by 7 bases and J by 4 bases, with 13 bases between them.

The CDR3 loop is CASSPDRGPQHF. The CDR3 DNA follows: TGTGCCAGCAGCCCAGACAGAGGGCCCCAGCATTTT. This rearrangement joins TRBV7-8 to TRBJ1-5; D possibly corresponds to TRBD1 (5 bases). The CDR3 covers 12 residues. Deletions cut 5 bases from V and 9 bases from J, with 11 bases between. Per germline, CDR1 SGHVS and CDR2 FQNEAQ. Drawing the rest from reference TRBV7-8 and TRBJ1-5, the complete variable domain is GAGVSQSPRYKVAKRGQDVALRCDPISGHVSLFWYQQALGQGPEFLTYFQNEAQLDKSGLPSDRFFAERPEGSVSTLKIQRTQQEDSAVYLCASSPDRGPQHFGDGTRLSIL.

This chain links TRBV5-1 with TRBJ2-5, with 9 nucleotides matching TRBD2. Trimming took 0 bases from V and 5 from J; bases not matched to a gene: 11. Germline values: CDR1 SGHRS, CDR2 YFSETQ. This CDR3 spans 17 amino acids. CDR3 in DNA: TGCGCCAGCAGCTTGGGCTTGCTTAGCGGGGGAACGGAGACCCAGTACTTC. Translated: CASSLGLLSGGTETQYF. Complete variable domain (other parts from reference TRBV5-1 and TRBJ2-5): KAGVTQTPRYLIKTRGQQVTLSCSPISGHRSVSWYQQTPGQGLQFLFEYFSETQRNKGNFPGRFSGRQFSNSRSEMNVSTLELGDSALYLCASSLGLLSGGTETQYFGPGTRLLVL.

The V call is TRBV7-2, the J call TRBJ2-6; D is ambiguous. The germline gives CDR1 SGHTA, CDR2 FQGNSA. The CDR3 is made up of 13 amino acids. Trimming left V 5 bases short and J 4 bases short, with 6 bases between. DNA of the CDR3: TGTGCCAGCAGCCCGTACGGGGCCAACGTCCTGACTTTC. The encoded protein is CASSPYGANVLTF.

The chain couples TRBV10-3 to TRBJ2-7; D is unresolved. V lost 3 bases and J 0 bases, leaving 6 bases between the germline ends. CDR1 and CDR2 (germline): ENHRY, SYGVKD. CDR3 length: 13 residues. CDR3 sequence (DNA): TGTGCCATCAGTGATCAAAGCTCCTACGAGCAGTACTTC. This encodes CAISDQSSYEQYF.

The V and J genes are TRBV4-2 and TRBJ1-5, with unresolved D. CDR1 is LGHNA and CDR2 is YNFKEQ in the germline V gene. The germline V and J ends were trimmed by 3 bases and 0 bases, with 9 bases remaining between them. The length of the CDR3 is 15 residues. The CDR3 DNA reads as TGTGCCAGCAGCCACTTTTATGATAGCAATCAGCCCCAGCATTTT. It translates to CASSHFYDSNQPQHF.